These 29 T cell receptor beta chains originate from one sample sequenced in a study of PD-1 blockade in mismatch repair-deficient tumors. Profiling relied on immunoSEQ multiplex PCR, and the TCRdb table lists in-frame clones only, not all of them. This sample has 55,000 to 85,000 clones; approximately 80% occur once, and the top ten carry over 4.5%. Sequenced here: peripheral blood, sampled 2 weeks after starting pembrolizumab. Source of these receptors: an adult with mismatch repair-deficient cancer.

The V and J genes are TRBV19 and TRBJ1-5; the D gene is possibly TRBD1 (5 bases). V lost 0 bases to trimming and J lost 2 bases, with 8 bases between them. Per the germline V gene, CDR1 is LNHDA and CDR2 is SQIVND (reference sequence). The CDR3 spans 15 residues. Written as DNA, the CDR3 is TGTGCCAGTAGTATAGATGCGGGGCGCAATCAGCCCCAGCATTTT. Translation: CASSIDAGRNQPQHF.

The chain combines TRBV11-1 with TRBJ1-1; TRBD1 is a possible D gene (6 bases). Germline loops: CDR1 SGHAT, CDR2 FQDESV (reference sequence). The CDR3 is 13 residues long. V gave up 9 bases and J gave up 1 base, with 12 bases separating them. CDR3 protein: CASLGQPNTEAFF. The CDR3 DNA reads as TGTGCCAGTCTCGGACAGCCGAACACTGAAGCTTTCTTT.

The chain couples TRBV9 to TRBJ2-1; D is possibly TRBD2 (6 bases). Between the trimmed V and J ends, which lost 2 bases and 9 bases, there was a span of 21 bases. The germline CDR1 and CDR2 sequences are SGDLS and YYNGEE. The CDR3 is made up of 16 amino acids. The CDR3 DNA is TGTGCCAGCAGCGTCACTCCGGCGGGGTCTGACTCTGAGCAGTTCTTC. This sequence encodes CASSVTPAGSDSEQFF.

The chain recombines TRBV18 with TRBJ2-7, with no clear D. Looked up from germline, CDR1 is KGHSH and CDR2 is LQKENI. Trimming cost V 3 bases and J 2 bases, with 17 bases left between them. The CDR3 covers 16 residues. The DNA for the CDR3 is TGTGCCAGCTCACCCCGCCAACGGAGTCATCCCTACGAGCAGTACTTC. Its protein product is CASSPRQRSHPYEQYF.

The chain couples TRBV5-1 to TRBJ1-2; D uncertain. This CDR3 spans 12 amino acids. V was shortened by 4 bases and J by 9 bases, with 13 bases between the two germline ends. Germline V gene lookup returns CDR1 SGHRS and CDR2 YFSETQ. CDR3 DNA: TGCGCCAGCAGCCCCTCCGGGGTCCGCTACACCTTC. It specifies CASSPSGVRYTF.

The chain is built from TRBV19 and TRBJ1-2, with no clear D. Trimming left V 6 bases short and J 8 bases short, with 10 bases between. CDR3 size: 11 residues. Germline V gene sequence: CDR1 LNHDA, CDR2 SQIVND (reference sequence). The CDR3 loop is CASSNYVGYTF. In nucleotides, the CDR3 is TGTGCCAGTAGCAATTACGTAGGCTACACCTTC.

The rearrangement links TRBV4-2 to TRBJ2-7, with 10 bases identical to TRBD2. Germline V gene data show CDR1 as LGHNA and CDR2 as YNFKEQ. The ends lost 0 bases at V and 8 bases at J; junction bases unmatched: 10. The CDR3 spans 16 residues. CDR3 residues: CASSQDVASGGSKQYF. DNA for the CDR3: TGTGCCAGCAGCCAAGATGTTGCTAGCGGGGGTAGTAAGCAGTACTTC.

This clone is termed medium-sized (0.01 to 0.1%). The chain has TRBV18 and TRBJ1-2; TRBD1 aligns across 7 bases. Germline trimming cut 3 bases from V and 1 base from J; bases unmatched to any gene: 5. Germline CDR1 is KGHSH and CDR2 is LQKENI. The CDR3 has 15 residues. The DNA for the CDR3 is TGTGCCAGCTCACCCCCCTGGGACAGTAACTATGGCTACACCTTC. It codes for CASSPPWDSNYGYTF. Filled out from reference TRBV18 and TRBJ1-2, the complete variable domain reads NAGVMQNPRHLVRRRGQEARLRCSPMKGHSHVYWYRQLPEEGLKFMVYLQKENIIDESGMPKERFSAEFPKEGPSILRIQQVVRGDSAAYFCASSPPWDSNYGYTFGSGTRLTVV.

This clone was picked up one time. The CDR3 loop reads CSALVRGSSYEQYF. CDR3 bases: TGCAGCGCGCTGGTTCGCGGGAGCTCCTACGAGCAGTACTTC. The chain employs TRBV29-1 and TRBJ2-7; 7 nucleotides line up with TRBD2. Trimming at V came to 7 bases and at J to 0 bases, leaving 9 bases not matched to a gene. Germline V gene sequence: CDR1 SQVTM, CDR2 ANQGSEA. CDR3 length: 14 residues.

The rearrangement uses TRBV9 and TRBJ2-5, with 8 bases that match TRBD2. This CDR3 contains 15 residues. V trimming: 4 bases; J trimming: 1 base; junction bases outside the gene matches: 6. In germline, CDR1 is SGDLS, CDR2 YYNGEE. The CDR3 region is CASSLPRGGQETQYF. DNA of the CDR3: TGTGCCAGCAGCTTACCCCGGGGGGGCCAAGAGACCCAGTACTTC.

This sequence joins TRBV5-5 and TRBJ1-3; D ambiguous. Germline V gene lookup returns CDR1 SGHKS and CDR2 YYEKEE (reference sequence). This CDR3 spans 19 amino acids. V lost 0 bases and J lost 1, with 20 bases in between. CDR3 sequence reads: CASSLEGLSGWGSGNTIYF. The CDR3 DNA sequence: TGTGCCAGCAGCTTGGAAGGTTTATCGGGTTGGGGTTCTGGAAACACCATATATTTT. The whole variable domain, filled in from reference TRBV5-5 and TRBJ1-3, reads DAGVTQSPTHLIKTRGQQVTLRCSPISGHKSVSWYQQVLGQGPQFIFQYYEKEERGRGNFPDRFSARQFPNYSSELNVNALLLGDSALYLCASSLEGLSGWGSGNTIYFGEGSWLTVV.

This clone occurred a few times. The chain is built from TRBV7-8 and TRBJ1-3, with 7 bases lining up with TRBD1. J was trimmed by 2 bases and V by 3 bases; bases with no gene match: 10. Germline CDR1 reads SGHVS; CDR2 reads FQNEAQ. The CDR3 has 17 residues. CDR3: CASSFPLNRGTGNTIYF. The CDR3 nucleotides are TGTGCCAGCAGCTTCCCTCTCAACAGGGGCACTGGAAACACCATATATTTT.

The chain carries TRBV27 and TRBJ2-7; 8 bases map to TRBD1. V dropped 2 bases and J dropped 0; count of bases not matched to a gene: 6. This CDR3 is 16 amino acids long. Per germline, CDR1 MNHEY and CDR2 SMNVEV (reference sequence). This CDR3 reads CASSLQRTGSSYEQYF. In DNA form, the CDR3 reads TGTGCCAGCAGTTTACAAAGGACAGGGAGCTCCTACGAGCAGTACTTC.

This clone has only one observation. This chain uses TRBV9 with TRBJ1-3, with 8 bases aligning to TRBD1. After removal of 3 bases from V and 7 bases from J, the junction contained 9 bases not matched to a gene. Germline V gene sequence: CDR1 SGDLS, CDR2 YYNGEE. The CDR3 runs to 15 residues. For the CDR3, the DNA is TGTGCCAGCAGCGCCGGACAGGGTGGTAAGAACACCATATATTTT. This codes for CASSAGQGGKNTIYF.

The chain joins TRBV6-5 to TRBJ1-3; D perhaps matches TRBD1 (6 bases). Germline CDR1 is MNHEY and CDR2 is SVGAGI. This CDR3 has 14 residues. The V gene lost 7 bases and the J gene lost 3 bases, with 13 bases spanning the gap. CDR3 sequence: CASTPPGVGNTIYF. The CDR3 coding sequence is TGTGCCAGCACCCCTCCAGGGGTTGGAAACACCATATATTTT.

J is TRBJ2-7 and V is TRBV4-1, with D perhaps TRBD2 (6 bases). This CDR3 has 14 amino acids. Trimming removed 1 base from V and 0 bases from J, with 7 bases in between. Germline assignment: CDR1 MGHRA and CDR2 YSYEKL. The CDR3 region has the DNA TGCGCCAGCAGCCAAGCTAGCGCCTCCTACGAGCAGTACTTC. It translates to CASSQASASYEQYF.

The V gene is TRBV19, the J gene TRBJ1-2; D is possibly TRBD1 (5 bases). Germline V lookup: CDR1 LNHDA, CDR2 SQIVND (reference sequence). This CDR3 has 16 residues. V lost 4 bases to trimming and J lost 7 bases, with 22 bases between them. CDR3 coding DNA: TGTGCCAGTAGTACGAGGGGCGCCCCCCAAAGGGGTGGCTACACCTTC. Translating gives CASSTRGAPQRGGYTF.

The J gene is TRBJ2-5, the V gene TRBV5-1, with TRBD2 as a possible D gene (6 bases). V dropped 4 bases and J dropped 2 bases, with 15 bases sitting between them. Germline V CDR1 and CDR2: SGHRS, YFSETQ. The CDR3 is 15 residues long. The CDR3 spells CASSLTRAGQETQYF. CDR3 nucleotide sequence: TGCGCCAGCAGCCTGACCCGGGCGGGACAAGAGACCCAGTACTTC. Using reference TRBV5-1 and TRBJ2-5 for the parts outside the CDR3, the full variable domain is KAGVTQTPRYLIKTRGQQVTLSCSPISGHRSVSWYQQTPGQGLQFLFEYFSETQRNKGNFPGRFSGRQFSNSRSEMNVSTLELGDSALYLCASSLTRAGQETQYFGPGTRLLVL.

This clone was observed once. The chain couples TRBV13 to TRBJ2-7; 7 bases match TRBD2. CDR1 and CDR2 from the germline V gene are PRHDT and FYEKMQ (reference sequence). The trim removed 5 bases at V and 0 bases at J, leaving 7 bases unmatched. This CDR3 has 15 amino acids. CDR3 coding DNA: TGTGCCAGCAGCCTGGGAGGGGACGGCTCCTACGAGCAGTACTTC. It is translated as CASSLGGDGSYEQYF.

The genes are TRBV5-6 and TRBJ2-1; TRBD1 matches at 9 bases. Germline lookup yields CDR1 SGHDT and CDR2 YYEEEE. With V trimmed by 0 bases and J by 3 bases, 4 bases remained unmatched. The CDR3 length is 16 residues. CDR3 region: CASSLGTGGSYNEQFF. The CDR3 nucleotides read TGTGCCAGCAGCTTGGGAACAGGGGGCAGCTACAATGAGCAGTTCTTC.

The chain joins TRBV7-9 to TRBJ1-2, with D possibly being TRBD1 (5 bases). Germline loops: CDR1 SEHNR, CDR2 FQNEAQ (reference sequence). The length of the CDR3 is 13 residues. V was cut by 1 base and J by 13 bases, with 16 bases left in between. The CDR3 here is CASSLGDGKLRTF. CDR3 nucleotides: TGTGCCAGCAGCTTAGGGGACGGGAAACTTCGCACCTTC. The whole variable domain, remainder taken from reference TRBV7-9 and TRBJ1-2, is DTGVSQNPRHKITKRGQNVTFRCDPISEHNRLYWYRQTLGQGPEFLTYFQNEAQLEKSRLLSDRFSAERPKGSFSTLEIQRTEQGDSAMYLCASSLGDGKLRTFGSGTRLTVV.

The J gene is TRBJ2-1, the V gene TRBV7-3, with D maybe TRBD1 (5 bases). V was shortened by 6 bases and J by 0 bases, with 12 bases between the two germline ends. Per the germline V gene, CDR1 is SGHTA and CDR2 is FQGTGA. The CDR3 runs 15 residues. This chain's CDR3 is CASSSRQGSYNEQFF. For the CDR3, the DNA is TGTGCCAGCAGTAGCAGGCAGGGCTCCTACAATGAGCAGTTCTTC.

This clone showed up just a few times. The chain links TRBV10-3 to TRBJ2-7, with a tentative D call TRBD2 (6 bases). V shed 6 bases and J shed 5 bases, with 20 bases lying between them. The CDR3 spans 15 residues. Per the germline V gene, CDR1 is ENHRY and CDR2 is SYGVKD. CDR3 loop: CAIRQGGGTPDEQYF. In nucleotides, the CDR3 is TGTGCCATCAGGCAGGGAGGCGGGACCCCTGACGAGCAGTACTTC.

This clone appeared once. J is TRBJ1-5 and V is TRBV5-5; TRBD1 matches at 10 bases. The CDR3 length is 16 residues. V lost 4 bases, J lost 2 bases, and 6 bases stayed unmatched. The germline gives CDR1 SGHKS, CDR2 YYEKEE (reference sequence). CDR3: CASSPGQGQGNQPQHF. The DNA for the CDR3 is TGTGCCAGCAGCCCGGGACAGGGGCAGGGCAATCAGCCCCAGCATTTT.

V gene TRBV25-1 combines with J gene TRBJ2-3; D gene uncertain. V lost 3 bases, J lost 4 bases, and 5 bases lay in between. Germline V gene data show CDR1 as MGHDK and CDR2 as SYGVNS. The CDR3 loop spans 12 amino acids. The CDR3 DNA reads as TGTGCCAGCAGTGAGACCGCAGATACGCAGTATTTT. Protein sequence: CASSETADTQYF.

The V and J genes are TRBV7-2 and TRBJ2-7; 15 bases are shared with TRBD2. V gave up 4 bases and J gave up 5 bases; unmatched junction bases: 3. Germline assignment: CDR1 SGHTA and CDR2 FQGNSA. CDR3 length equals 15 residues. CDR3 protein: CASSSGTSGRNEQYF. DNA of the CDR3: TGTGCCAGCAGCTCCGGGACTAGCGGGAGGAACGAGCAGTACTTC.

A single count supports this clone. The chain carries TRBV5-1 and TRBJ2-2; 7 positions agree with TRBD2. The trim removed 0 bases at V and 2 bases at J, leaving 4 bases unmatched. The CDR3 contains 16 residues. The germline CDR1 and CDR2 sequences are SGHRS and YFSETQ. The CDR3 DNA reads as TGCGCCAGCAGCTTGGCCCCTAGCGGAAACACCGGGGAGCTGTTTTTT. Translation: CASSLAPSGNTGELFF.

This chain uses TRBV11-2 with TRBJ2-7, with 11 bases aligning to TRBD2. The V gene end was trimmed by 1 base and the J gene end by 4 bases; junction bases not matched to a gene: 6. Germline V gives CDR1 SGHAT, CDR2 FQNNGV. The CDR3 is made up of 16 amino acids. The DNA of the CDR3 is TGTGCCAGCAGCTTAGCCACTAGCGGGGGCCATTACGAGCAGTACTTC. The encoded protein is CASSLATSGGHYEQYF.

The sample holds a few counts of this clone. The gene calls are TRBV14 and TRBJ2-7, with 14 bases identical to TRBD2. The CDR3 is 19 amino acids. Germline CDR1 is SGHDN and CDR2 is FVKESK. Trimming cost V 4 bases and J 3 bases; bases outside gene matches: 14. CDR3 DNA sequence: TGTGCCAGCAGCCGGAAAAGGGGGACTAGCGGGAGAGGGGACTACGAGCAGTACTTC. It yields the protein CASSRKRGTSGRGDYEQYF. Full variable domain (remainder filled in from reference TRBV14 and TRBJ2-7): EAGVTQFPSHSVIEKGQTVTLRCDPISGHDNLYWYRRVMGKEIKFLLHFVKESKQDESGMPNNRFLAERTGGTYSTLKVQPAELEDSGVYFCASSRKRGTSGRGDYEQYFGPGTRLTVT.